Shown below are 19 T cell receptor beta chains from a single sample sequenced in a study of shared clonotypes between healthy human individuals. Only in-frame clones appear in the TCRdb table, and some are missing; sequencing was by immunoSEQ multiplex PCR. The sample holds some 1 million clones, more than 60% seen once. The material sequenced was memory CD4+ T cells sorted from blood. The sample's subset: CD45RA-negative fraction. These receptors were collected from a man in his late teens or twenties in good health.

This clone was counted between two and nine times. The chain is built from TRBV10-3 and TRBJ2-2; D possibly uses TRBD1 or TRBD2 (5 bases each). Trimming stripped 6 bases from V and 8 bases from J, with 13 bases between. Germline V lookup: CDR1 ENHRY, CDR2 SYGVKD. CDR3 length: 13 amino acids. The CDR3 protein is CAIRGVPAGELFF. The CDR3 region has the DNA TGTGCCATCAGGGGGGTCCCGGCTGGGGAGCTGTTTTTT.

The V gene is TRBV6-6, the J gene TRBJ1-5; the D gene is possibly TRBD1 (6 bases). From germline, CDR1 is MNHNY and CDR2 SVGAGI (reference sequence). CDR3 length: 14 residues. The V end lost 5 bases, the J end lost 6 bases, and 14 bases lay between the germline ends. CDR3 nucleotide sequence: TGTGCCAGCAGTCACAGGGAAGGAGGTCAGCCCCAGCATTTT. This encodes CASSHREGGQPQHF.

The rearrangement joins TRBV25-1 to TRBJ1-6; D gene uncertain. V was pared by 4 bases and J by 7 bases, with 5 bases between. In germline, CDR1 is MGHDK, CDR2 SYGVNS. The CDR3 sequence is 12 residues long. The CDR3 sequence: CASSVHNSPLHF. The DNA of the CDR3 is TGTGCCAGCAGTGTTCACAATTCACCCCTCCACTTT.

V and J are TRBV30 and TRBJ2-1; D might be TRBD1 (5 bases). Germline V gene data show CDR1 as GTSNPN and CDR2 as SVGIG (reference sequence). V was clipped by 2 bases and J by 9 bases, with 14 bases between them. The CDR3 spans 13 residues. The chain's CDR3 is CAWSYSTQGEQFF. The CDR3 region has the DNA TGTGCCTGGAGTTATAGCACCCAGGGTGAGCAGTTCTTC.

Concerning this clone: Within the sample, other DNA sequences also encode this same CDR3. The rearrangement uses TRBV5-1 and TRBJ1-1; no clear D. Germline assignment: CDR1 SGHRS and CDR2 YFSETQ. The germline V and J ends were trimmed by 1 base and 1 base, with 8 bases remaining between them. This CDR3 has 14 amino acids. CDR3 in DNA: TGCGCCAGCAGCTTGATGGCGGGGAACACTGAAGCTTTCTTT. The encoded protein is CASSLMAGNTEAFF.

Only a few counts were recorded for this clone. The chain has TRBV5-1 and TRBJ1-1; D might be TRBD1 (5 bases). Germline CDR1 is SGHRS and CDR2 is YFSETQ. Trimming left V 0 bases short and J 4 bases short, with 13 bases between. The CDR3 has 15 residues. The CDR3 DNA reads TGCGCCAGCAGCTTGGAGTGGGGGGTGACCACTGAAGCTTTCTTT. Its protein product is CASSLEWGVTTEAFF.

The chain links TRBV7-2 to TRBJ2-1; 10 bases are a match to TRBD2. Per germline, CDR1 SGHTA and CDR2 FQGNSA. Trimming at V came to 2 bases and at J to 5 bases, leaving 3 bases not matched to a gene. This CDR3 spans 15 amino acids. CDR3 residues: CASSLRGLANNEQFF. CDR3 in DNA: TGTGCCAGCAGCTTAAGGGGACTAGCGAACAATGAGCAGTTCTTC.

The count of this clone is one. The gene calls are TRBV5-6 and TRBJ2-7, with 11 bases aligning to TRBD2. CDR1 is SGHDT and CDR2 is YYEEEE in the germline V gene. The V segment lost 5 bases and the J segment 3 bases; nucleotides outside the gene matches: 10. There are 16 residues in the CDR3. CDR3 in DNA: TGTGCCAGCAGTTCGACTAGCGGGGCACCTAACTACGAGCAGTACTTC. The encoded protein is CASSSTSGAPNYEQYF.

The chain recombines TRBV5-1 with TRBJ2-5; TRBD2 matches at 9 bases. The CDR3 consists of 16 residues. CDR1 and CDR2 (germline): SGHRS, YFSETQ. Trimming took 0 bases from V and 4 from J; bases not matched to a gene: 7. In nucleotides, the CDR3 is TGCGCCAGCAGCTTGGGCCCTAGCGGGGAGTCAGAGACCCAGTACTTC. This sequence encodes CASSLGPSGESETQYF. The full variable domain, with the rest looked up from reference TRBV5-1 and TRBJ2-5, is KAGVTQTPRYLIKTRGQQVTLSCSPISGHRSVSWYQQTPGQGLQFLFEYFSETQRNKGNFPGRFSGRQFSNSRSEMNVSTLELGDSALYLCASSLGPSGESETQYFGPGTRLLVL.

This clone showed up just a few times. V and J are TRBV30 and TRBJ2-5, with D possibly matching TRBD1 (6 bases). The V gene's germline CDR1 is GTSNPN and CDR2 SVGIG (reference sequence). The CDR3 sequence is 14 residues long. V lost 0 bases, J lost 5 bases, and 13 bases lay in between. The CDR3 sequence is CAWSVVGAWETQYF. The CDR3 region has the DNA TGTGCCTGGAGTGTTGTGGGGGCCTGGGAGACCCAGTACTTC.

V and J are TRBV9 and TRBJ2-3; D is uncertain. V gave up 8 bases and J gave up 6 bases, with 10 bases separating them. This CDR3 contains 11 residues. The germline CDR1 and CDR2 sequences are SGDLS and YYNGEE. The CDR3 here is CASGPGDTQYF. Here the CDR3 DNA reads TGTGCCAGTGGTCCCGGTGATACGCAGTATTTT.

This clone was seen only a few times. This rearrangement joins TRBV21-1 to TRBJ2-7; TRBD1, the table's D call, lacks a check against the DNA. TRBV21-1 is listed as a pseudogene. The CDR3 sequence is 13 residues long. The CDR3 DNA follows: TGTGCCAGCAGACAGGACGCCGACTACGAGCAGTACTTC. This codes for CASRQDADYEQYF.

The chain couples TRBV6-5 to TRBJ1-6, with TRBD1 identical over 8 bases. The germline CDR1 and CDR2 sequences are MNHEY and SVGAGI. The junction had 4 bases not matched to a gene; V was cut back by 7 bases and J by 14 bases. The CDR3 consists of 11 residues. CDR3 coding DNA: TGTGCCAGCACCCTACAGGGGGCCCTCCACTTT. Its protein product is CASTLQGALHF.

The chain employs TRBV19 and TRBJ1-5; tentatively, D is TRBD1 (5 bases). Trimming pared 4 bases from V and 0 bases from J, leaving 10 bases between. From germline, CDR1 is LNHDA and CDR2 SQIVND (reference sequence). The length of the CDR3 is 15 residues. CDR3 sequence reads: CASSRGDYSNQPQHF. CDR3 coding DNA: TGTGCCAGTAGTAGAGGGGATTATAGCAATCAGCCCCAGCATTTT. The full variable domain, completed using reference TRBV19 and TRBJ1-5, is DGGITQSPKYLFRKEGQNVTLSCEQNLNHDAMYWYRQDPGQGLRLIYYSQIVNDFQKGDIAEGYSVSREKKESFPLTVTSAQKNPTAFYLCASSRGDYSNQPQHFGDGTRLSIL.

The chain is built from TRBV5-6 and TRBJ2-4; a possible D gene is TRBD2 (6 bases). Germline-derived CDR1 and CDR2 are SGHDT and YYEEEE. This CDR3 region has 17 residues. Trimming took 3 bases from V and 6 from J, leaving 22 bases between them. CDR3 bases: TGTGCCAGCAGCTCTGCTAGCGACGGGACCGTGGGAAACATTCAGTACTTC. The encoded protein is CASSSASDGTVGNIQYF.

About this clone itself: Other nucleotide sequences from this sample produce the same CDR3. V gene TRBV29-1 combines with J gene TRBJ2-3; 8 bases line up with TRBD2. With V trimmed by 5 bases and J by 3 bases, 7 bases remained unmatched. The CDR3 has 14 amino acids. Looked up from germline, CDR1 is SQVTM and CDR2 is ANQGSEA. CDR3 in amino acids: CSVRTSGGTDTQYF. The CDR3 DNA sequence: TGCAGCGTTCGTACTAGCGGTGGGACAGATACGCAGTATTTT.

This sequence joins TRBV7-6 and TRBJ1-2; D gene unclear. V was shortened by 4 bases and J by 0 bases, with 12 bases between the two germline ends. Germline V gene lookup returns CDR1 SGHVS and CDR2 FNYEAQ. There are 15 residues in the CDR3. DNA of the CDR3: TGTGCCAGCAGCTCGGTGGTGGGTGCTAACTATGGCTACACCTTC. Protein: CASSSVVGANYGYTF.

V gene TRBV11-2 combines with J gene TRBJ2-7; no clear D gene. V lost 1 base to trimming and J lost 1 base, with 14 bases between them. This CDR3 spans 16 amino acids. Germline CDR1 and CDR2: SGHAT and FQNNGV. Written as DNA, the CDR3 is TGTGCCAGCAGCTTAGGTCCATCCCACGGGTCCTACGAGCAGTACTTC. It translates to CASSLGPSHGSYEQYF.

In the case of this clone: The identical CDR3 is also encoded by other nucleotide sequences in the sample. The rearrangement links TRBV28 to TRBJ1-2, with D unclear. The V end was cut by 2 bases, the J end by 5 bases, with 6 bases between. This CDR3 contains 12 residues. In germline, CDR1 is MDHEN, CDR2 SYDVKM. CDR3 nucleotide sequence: TGTGCCAGCAGTTTAGAAGGTTATGGCTACACCTTC. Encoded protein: CASSLEGYGYTF.